This TCR beta chain was identified during a study of blood T cell repertoires in COVID-19. Study-level background: The cDNA or gDNA used as material had been derived from T cells, B-cell-depleted T cells, or PBMCs.

Residents of about 25 US areas, aged about 18 to 95 years, made up the participants. A PCR-confirmed or clinician-diagnosed COVID-19 case had contacted exposed participants within 2 weeks of entry. In the original workflow: From reference gene primer amplification, estimates of nucleated cell counts were derived. Some clones are missing from TCRdb's copy, which holds only in-frame ones; the method was immunoSEQ multiplex PCR. For V, J and clone size, that table is used; D and trimming come from the DNA. The sample lists 230,000 or so clones, roughly 84% occurring once. V lost 5 bases to trimming and J lost 4 bases; unmatched junction nucleotides: 7. From germline, CDR1 is SQVTM and CDR2 ANQGSEA. The CDR3 extends over 15 amino acids.

The TCR originated in a woman in her 50s who had been exposed to COVID-19. The chain has TRBV29-1 and TRBJ2-6, with 8 nucleotides matching TRBD1. Material: PBMCs or T cells enriched from blood (not recorded which). DNA of the CDR3: TGCAGCGTTAGCACAGGGGGGAGCGGGGCCAACGTCCTGACTTTC. Translation gives CSVSTGGSGANVLTF. Full variable domain (remainder filled in from reference TRBV29-1 and TRBJ2-6): SAVISQKPSRDICQRGTSLTIQCQVDSQVTMMFWYRQQPGQSLTLIATANQGSEATYESGFVIDKFPISRPNLTFSTLTVSNMSPEDSSIYLCSVSTGGSGANVLTFGAGSRLTVL.